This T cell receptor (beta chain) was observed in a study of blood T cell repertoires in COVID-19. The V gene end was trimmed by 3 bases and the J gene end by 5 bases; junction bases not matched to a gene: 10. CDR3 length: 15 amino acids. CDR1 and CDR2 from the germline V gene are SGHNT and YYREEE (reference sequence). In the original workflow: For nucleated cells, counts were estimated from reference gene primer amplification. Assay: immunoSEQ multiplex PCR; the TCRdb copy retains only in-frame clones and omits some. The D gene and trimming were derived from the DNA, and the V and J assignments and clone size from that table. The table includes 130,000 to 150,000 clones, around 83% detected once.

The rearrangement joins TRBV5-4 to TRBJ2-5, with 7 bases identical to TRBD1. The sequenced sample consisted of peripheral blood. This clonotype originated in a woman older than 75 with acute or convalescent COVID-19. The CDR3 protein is CASSWPETGRETQYF. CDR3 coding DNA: TGTGCCAGCAGCTGGCCGGAGACAGGGCGGGAGACCCAGTACTTC. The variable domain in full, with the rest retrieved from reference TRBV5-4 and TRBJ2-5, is ETGVTQSPTHLIKTRGQQVTLRCSSQSGHNTVSWYQQALGQGPQFIFQYYREEENGRGNFPPRFSGLQFPNYSSELNVNALELDDSALYLCASSWPETGRETQYFGPGTRLLVL.